This TCR beta chain comes out of a study of T-cell reconstitution after alpha-beta-depleted transplantation in children. General study points: Surviving recipient T cells and thymic progenitors underlay high day-60 TCRbeta diversity in some patients. At one year after transplant, newly produced T cells mostly accounted for T-cell counts and diversity. Alpha-beta T cells about two months after transplant reportedly derived from several hundred expanded graft clones.

Unique molecular identifiers were incorporated during preparation of the TCRbeta library. One entry per CDR3 protein, called by TCRdb with MiXCR from the PCR reads. The sample carries a few hundred thousand distinct CDR3 sequences, 25% to 30% recorded once. In this sample, this clonotype turned up many times. Its antigen is undetermined. V was clipped by 0 bases and J by 2 bases, with 3 bases between them. CDR3 length: 12 residues. Looked up from germline, CDR1 is SGHDT and CDR2 is YYEEEE. This chain uses TRBV5-6 with TRBJ2-7; no clear D gene. This sequence was found in a boy under two years old with Wiskott-Aldrich syndrome, due to receive a stem cell transplant. The sample in question was PBMCs, obtained before TCRalphabeta/CD19-depleted stem cell transplant. The CDR3 is CASSLDTYEQYF. The CDR3 coding sequence is TGTGCCAGCAGCTTGGACACCTACGAGCAGTACTTC.